A selection of T cell receptor beta chains follows, all from one sample in a study of cytomegalovirus exposure and HLA in healthy donors. Repertoires were generated with immunoSEQ multiplex PCR, while TCRdb's copy carries only in-frame clones and drops some. The table has some 110,000 clones, 88% seen once; the top ten hold about 4%. The sample taken for sequencing was PBMCs. These receptors came from a young man in good health and CMV-seropositive. The CDR3 runs from the conserved cysteine through the conserved F or W. The order of the fields is D gene, V gene, clone size, J gene, CDR3 protein, CDR3 DNA. The D gene is left open where the match is weak. Part of the rows lack a size; the others show once, few, many or a class for expanded clones.

.	TRBV5-8	.	TRBJ1-1	CASSSTDEAFF	TGTGCCAGCAGCTCGACAGATGAAGCTTTCTTT
TRBD1	TRBV5-1	.	TRBJ1-4	CASSLGPDRQMDEKLFF	TGCGCCAGCAGCTTGGGACCGGACAGGCAGATGGATGAAAAACTGTTTTTT
.	TRBV28	.	TRBJ1-2	CASSLQNYGYTF	TGTGCCAGCAGTTTGCAGAACTATGGCTACACCTTC
TRBD1	TRBV7-7	.	TRBJ2-2	CASSPGTGITGELFF	TGTGCCAGCAGTCCCGGGACAGGCATCACCGGGGAGCTGTTTTTT
.	TRBV20-1	.	TRBJ1-4	CSAKLNEKLFF	TGCAGTGCCAAGCTAAATGAAAAACTGTTTTTT
TRBD1	TRBV28	.	TRBJ2-4	CASSSTGDGIQYF	TGTGCCAGCAGTTCGACAGGGGACGGCATTCAGTACTTC
TRBD1	TRBV5-1	.	TRBJ2-1	CASREQGDEQFF	TGCGCCAGCCGAGAACAGGGGGATGAGCAGTTCTTC
TRBD1	TRBV4-3	.	TRBJ2-3	CASSQIVEGGTTDTQYF	TGCGCCAGCAGCCAAATCGTCGAAGGGGGCACGACAGATACGCAGTATTTT
.	TRBV19	.	TRBJ1-3	CASSIGGGFSGNTIYF	TGTGCCAGTAGTATAGGGGGAGGCTTCTCTGGAAACACCATATATTTT
.	TRBV6-5	.	TRBJ2-5	CASSYAGEGVTQYF	TGTGCCAGCAGTTACGCAGGCGAAGGGGTTACCCAGTACTTC
.	TRBV25-1	.	TRBJ2-7	CASSGTDSYEQYF	TGTGCCAGCAGTGGGACAGATTCCTACGAGCAGTACTTC
TRBD1	TRBV5-1	once	TRBJ1-1	CASSPDRGMNTEAFF	TGCGCCAGCAGCCCGGACAGGGGCATGAACACTGAAGCTTTCTTT
.	TRBV27	.	TRBJ2-1	CASSFIWGGGLGDNEQFF	TGTGCCAGCAGTTTTATCTGGGGGGGCGGTTTAGGTGACAATGAGCAGTTCTTC
TRBD1	TRBV6-1	.	TRBJ1-3	CASRTGGGNTIYF	TGTGCCAGCAGGACAGGGGGAGGAAACACCATATATTTT